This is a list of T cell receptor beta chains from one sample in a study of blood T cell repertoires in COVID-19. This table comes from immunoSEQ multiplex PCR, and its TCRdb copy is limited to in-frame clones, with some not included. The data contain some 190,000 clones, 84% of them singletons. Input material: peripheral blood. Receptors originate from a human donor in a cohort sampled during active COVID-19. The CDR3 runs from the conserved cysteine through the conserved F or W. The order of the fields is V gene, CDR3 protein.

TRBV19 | CASSRQGRDSAYGYTF
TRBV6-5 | CASILAGGSQETQYF
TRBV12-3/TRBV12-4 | CASSSGTGLGYTF
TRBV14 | CASSHGQILSGANVLTF
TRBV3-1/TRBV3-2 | CAGSPSAVGGELFF
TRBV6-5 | CASTTDRGWETQYF
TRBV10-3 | CAIRGPRDNQETQYF
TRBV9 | CASSVGGGAAEQFF
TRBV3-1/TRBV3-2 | CASSQRTITDTQYF
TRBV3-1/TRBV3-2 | CASISSMNTEAFF
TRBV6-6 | CASSPDGGREGGHGYTF
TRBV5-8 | CASSLYRGDQPQHF
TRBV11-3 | CASSQQSYTEAFF
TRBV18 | CASSLQGDTEAFF
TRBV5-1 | CASSLTRGLHEQYF
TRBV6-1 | CASSVVGQGARETQYF
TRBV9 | CASSIGTANYGYTF
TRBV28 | CASSFPTAGWDTQYF
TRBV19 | CASSIDAGAHTGELFF
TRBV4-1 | CASSQGWWVPGGKATNEKLFF
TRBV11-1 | CASSLALFSGTYNEQFF
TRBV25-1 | CASSEGDLQPQHF